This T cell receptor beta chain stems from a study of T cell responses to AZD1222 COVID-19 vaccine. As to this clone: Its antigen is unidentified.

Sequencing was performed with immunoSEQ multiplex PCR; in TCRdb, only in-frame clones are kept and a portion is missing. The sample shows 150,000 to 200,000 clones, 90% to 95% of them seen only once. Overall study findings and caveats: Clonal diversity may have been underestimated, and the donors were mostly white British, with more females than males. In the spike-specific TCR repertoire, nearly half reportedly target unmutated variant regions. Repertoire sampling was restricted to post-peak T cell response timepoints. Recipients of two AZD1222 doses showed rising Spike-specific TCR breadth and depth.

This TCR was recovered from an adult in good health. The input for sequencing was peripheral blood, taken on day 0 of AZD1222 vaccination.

CDR3 protein: CASSISGRETQYF. The CDR3 bases are TGTGCCAGTAGTATCTCGGGGCGAGAGACCCAGTACTTC. V gene TRBV19 combines with J gene TRBJ2-5; D may match TRBD1 or TRBD2 (5 bases each). Germline V lookup: CDR1 LNHDA, CDR2 SQIVND (reference sequence). The CDR3 is made up of 13 amino acids. With 3 bases removed from V and 4 bases from J, the gap between germline ends came to 9 bases.